Following are 9 T cell receptor beta chains from one sample sequenced in a study of blood T cells in healthy people across ages. Primed by a sample-barcoded 5' primer and a J-beta primer mix, a second PCR proceeded for 7 to 11 cycles. A single record per CDR3 protein comes from TCRdb applying MiXCR to the 5' RACE reads. The sample holds 2 million or so distinct CDR3 sequences, about 49% seen once. Source material: blood. These receptors were obtained from a woman between 40 and 55 years old in good health.

The chain joins TRBV20-1 to TRBJ2-6; TRBD1 agrees at 7 bases. The CDR3 contains 19 residues. Germline values: CDR1 DFQATT, CDR2 SNEGSKA (reference sequence). With V trimmed by 6 bases and J by 0 bases, 17 bases remained unmatched. In nucleotides, the CDR3 is TGCAGTGCCCAGGACAGGTCTACCCTCGTAAGCTCTGGGGCCAACGTCCTGACTTTC. Translation gives CSAQDRSTLVSSGANVLTF.

The chain recombines TRBV27 with TRBJ2-1, with 8 bases aligning to TRBD1. The CDR3 spans 13 residues. Losses at the gene ends were 6 bases for V and 12 bases for J; bases not matched to a gene: 10. Germline CDR1 and CDR2: MNHEY and SMNVEV (reference sequence). The DNA for the CDR3 is TGTGCCAGCAGCCTCCAACCACAGGGGGGGCAGTTCTTC. Its translation is CASSLQPQGGQFF.

This chain links TRBV5-1 with TRBJ2-5; 11 bases fit TRBD1. The J call is doubtful: the DNA matches TRBJ2-7 better. This CDR3 region has 15 residues. CDR1 and CDR2 from the germline V gene are SGHRS and YFSETQ. CDR3 sequence reads: CASSLPTGTGGEQYF. The CDR3, as DNA: TGCGCCAGCAGCTTGCCCACCGGGACAGGGGGCGAGCAGTACTTC.

The chain couples TRBV28 to TRBJ2-5; D is perhaps TRBD1 or TRBD2 (6 bases each). From germline, CDR1 is MDHEN and CDR2 SYDVKM. There are 11 residues in the CDR3. V shed 6 bases and J shed 13 bases, with 15 bases lying between them. CDR3 amino acids: CASRDSEEGYF. The CDR3 DNA follows: TGTGCCAGCAGGGACAGCGAGGAGGGGTACTTC.

In its sample, this clonotype was seen a few times. The rearrangement joins TRBV7-2 to TRBJ2-3, with TRBD2 matching 10 bases. J was trimmed by 5 bases and V by 5 bases; bases with no gene match: 16. In germline, CDR1 is SGHTA, CDR2 FQGNSA. The CDR3 length is 18 residues. DNA of the CDR3: TGTGCCAGCAGCCATTATAGCGGGGGGCTAGCGCGAGGAGATACGCAGTATTTT. Its protein product is CASSHYSGGLARGDTQYF.

V gene TRBV7-9 combines with J gene TRBJ2-3; the D is unclear. Trimming took 5 bases from V and 6 from J, leaving 18 bases between them. The CDR3 has 15 residues. Per the germline V gene, CDR1 is SEHNR and CDR2 is FQNEAQ (reference sequence). The CDR3 DNA sequence: TGTGCCAGCAGCCACCTAAACGCGATAGGGGATACGCAGTATTTT. Translated, it gives CASSHLNAIGDTQYF.

The chain joins TRBV6-2 or TRBV6-3 to TRBJ2-6; D not resolved. This CDR3 is built from 17 residues. V lost 2 bases, J lost 0 bases, and 11 bases lay in between. CDR1 and CDR2 from the germline V gene are MNHEY and SVGEGT. This chain's CDR3 is CASSYEASNSGANVLTF. In DNA, the CDR3 is TGTGCCAGCAGTTACGAGGCGAGCAACTCTGGGGCCAACGTCCTGACTTTC.

The chain employs TRBV28 and TRBJ1-1; tentative D call: TRBD1 (5 bases). V lost 9 bases to trimming and J lost 0 bases, with 20 bases between them. Germline CDR1 and CDR2: MDHEN and SYDVKM. The length of the CDR3 is 16 residues. CDR3 DNA: TGTGCCAGTCGGATAGGTGGACAACGCATGAACACTGAAGCTTTCTTT. It is translated as CASRIGGQRMNTEAFF.

The V and J genes are TRBV6-2 or TRBV6-3 and TRBJ2-1, with D possibly TRBD1 on 5 matching bases. V was trimmed by 1 base and J by 7 bases, leaving 11 bases between them. Germline V gene data show CDR1 as MNHEY and CDR2 as SVGEGT. The CDR3 has 14 residues. CDR3 sequence: CASSYLKGANEQFF. CDR3 DNA sequence: TGTGCCAGCAGTTACTTGAAAGGGGCGAATGAGCAGTTCTTC.